What follows describes a single T cell receptor (beta chain). Its antigen remains undetermined. Base qualities were left out, and no much larger clone turns up one base away. TCRbeta CDR3 sequencing was performed on sorted unstimulated T cells and on proliferating T cells recovered from mixed lymphocyte reactions. Fresh whole blood from around 11 HLA-typed healthy donors was used to isolate PBMCs. This sample is drawn from a study of siplizumab effects on memory and regulatory T cells (dated by TCRdb to between 2018 and 2020). For the study in its entirety: The study examined how the anti-CD2 antibody siplizumab affects alloreactive T-cell subsets in allogeneic mixed lymphocyte reactions built from human PBMCs.

Library preparation used the immunoSEQ multiplex PCR assay. Some 9.9 x 10^4 TCR templates per sample were assayed by the deep sequencing platform. Genomic DNA extracted from sorted T cells was used for TCRbeta CDR3 sequencing. Regarding the original processing steps: The R programming language was used for clonal analysis of the TCRbeta CDR3 data. Alloreactive CD4+ and CD8+ clones were identified by comparing unstimulated samples to CFSE-low samples taken after the reaction. Regulatory or non-regulatory origin of alloreactive CD4+ clones was assigned by matching sequences to the sorted unstimulated Treg and non-Treg repertoires. TCRdb limited this immuneACCESS table to in-frame rearrangements with V and J called. A share of clones is missing; checked studies link under half to unresolved V genes, and the rest is unexplained. Clone size and V and J calls were adopted from that table, with D and trimming inferred from the DNA. A total of about 50,000 clones appear in this sample, approximately 93% of them only once. Together, the top ten hold approximately 17% of the sample.

Broader findings and caveats from the paper: Among mappable alloreactive CD4+ clones, the Treg-derived fraction averaged approximately 69% with siplizumab versus roughly 25% in control reactions. No functional confirmation was obtained for the suppressive function of proliferating Tregs from siplizumab cultures. Siplizumab significantly lowered the cumulative frequency of alloreactive sequences that could be traced to unstimulated CD4+ memory T cells. A naive or memory phenotype could not be assigned to roughly 75-95% of proliferating CD4+ or CD8+ clones. Unstimulated naive T cells appeared to be more diverse than memory T cells, and naive cells seemed to make a substantial contribution to the alloresponse. Because sequences below about 10^-5 frequency were poorly captured, only a minor fraction of alloreactive clones could be mapped to unstimulated subsets.

The CDR1 and CDR2 encoded by the germline V gene (reference sequence) are SEHNR and FQNEAQ. From cysteine to phenylalanine, the CDR3 is 11 amino acids long. CDR3 DNA is the only sequence kept; it has 33 bases, read in frame from the first base. V gives up 2 bases and J gives up 7 bases, and the segment between their germline ends measures 6 bases. Sequenced input: CD8+ T cells sorted from blood. The receptor chain draws on TRBV7-9 and TRBJ2-7, with a tentative D gene TRBD2 over 5 matching bases. The origin of this receptor is a human donor in good health. The bases read TGTGCCAGCAGCTTACGGGGAGAGCAGTACTTC. It translates to CASSLRGEQYF.